These 8 T cell receptor beta chains were all obtained from the same sample, sequenced in a study of CD8 T cells in ankylosing spondylitis. TCRdb reprocessed the 5' RACE reads via MiXCR and lists one record per CDR3 protein. The sample includes under 400,000 distinct CDR3 sequences, about 9.9% seen only once; the top ten take roughly 9.1%. The sample taken for sequencing was blood, either unsorted or a sorted T cell fraction (not recorded which). The receptors originated from a female donor with ankylosing spondylitis or in good health (not recorded which).

The chain links TRBV28 to TRBJ2-7, with D perhaps TRBD1 or TRBD2 (5 bases each). Germline loops: CDR1 MDHEN, CDR2 SYDVKM. V was cut by 0 bases and J by 0 bases, with 9 bases left in between. CDR3 length: 15 residues. The DNA for the CDR3 is TGTGCCAGCAGTTTATGGGGGGAGAGCTCCTACGAGCAGTACTTC. It codes for CASSLWGESSYEQYF.

This clonotype was detected many times. The chain has TRBV19 and TRBJ2-6; D is ambiguous. The CDR3 covers 16 residues. CDR1 is LNHDA, CDR2 SQIVND, per germline (reference sequence). V was cut by 4 bases and J by 0 bases, with 10 bases left in between. CDR3 in DNA: TGTGCCAGTAGTAAAACCGTCAACTCTGGGGCCAACGTCCTGACTTTC. This sequence encodes CASSKTVNSGANVLTF. The full variable domain, completed using reference TRBV19 and TRBJ2-6, is DGGITQSPKYLFRKEGQNVTLSCEQNLNHDAMYWYRQDPGQGLRLIYYSQIVNDFQKGDIAEGYSVSREKKESFPLTVTSAQKNPTAFYLCASSKTVNSGANVLTFGAGSRLTVL.

This clonotype was observed many times. The chain employs TRBV28 and TRBJ1-5; 7 bases fit TRBD1. The CDR3 loop spans 13 amino acids. V lost 5 bases to trimming and J lost 8 bases; unmatched junction nucleotides: 6. The V gene's germline CDR1 is MDHEN and CDR2 SYDVKM. CDR3 DNA sequence: TGTGCCAGCAGTCGGGACAGCACGGAGCCCCAGCATTTT. Protein: CASSRDSTEPQHF. The whole variable domain, remainder taken from reference TRBV28 and TRBJ1-5, is DVKVTQSSRYLVKRTGEKVFLECVQDMDHENMFWYRQDPGLGLRLIYFSYDVKMKEKGDIPEGYSVSREKKERFSLILESASTNQTSMYLCASSRDSTEPQHFGDGTRLSIL.

This clonotype was detected only a few times. The V and J genes are TRBV18 and TRBJ2-2; maybe TRBD1 (6 bases). Germline CDR1 is KGHSH and CDR2 is LQKENI. The length of the CDR3 is 15 residues. V was pared by 6 bases and J by 0 bases, with 11 bases between. This CDR3 reads CASSHGTTNTGELFF. CDR3 DNA: TGTGCCAGCTCCCACGGGACAACGAACACCGGGGAGCTGTTTTTT.

The chain links TRBV30 to TRBJ1-4; TRBD1 might be the D (5 bases). This CDR3 contains 14 residues. Germline V gene data show CDR1 as GTSNPN and CDR2 as SVGIG (reference sequence). Trimming shortened V by 1 base and J by 3 bases, and 9 bases separated the two germline ends. The DNA of the CDR3 is TGTGCCTGGAGTGCCGGGGCGTCTAATGAAAAACTGTTTTTT. Translated: CAWSAGASNEKLFF.

Many counts were recorded for this clonotype. The chain joins TRBV5-1 to TRBJ1-1; TRBD1 matches at 8 bases. The CDR3 length is 13 residues. V trimming: 5 bases; J trimming: 4 bases; junction bases outside the gene matches: 4. Germline values: CDR1 SGHRS, CDR2 YFSETQ. CDR3 nucleotide sequence: TGCGCCAGCAGAAATACAGGGGGCACTGAAGCTTTCTTT. Amino acids: CASRNTGGTEAFF. Complete variable domain (other parts from reference TRBV5-1 and TRBJ1-1): KAGVTQTPRYLIKTRGQQVTLSCSPISGHRSVSWYQQTPGQGLQFLFEYFSETQRNKGNFPGRFSGRQFSNSRSEMNVSTLELGDSALYLCASRNTGGTEAFFGQGTRLTVV.

This clonotype appeared many times. V and J are TRBV7-9 and TRBJ2-3, with TRBD1 matching over 9 bases. The CDR3 spans 13 residues. J gave up 1 base and V 9 bases, and 2 bases lay outside the gene matches. The germline gives CDR1 SEHNR, CDR2 FQNEAQ (reference sequence). The CDR3 region is CARGDRGTDTQYF. DNA for the CDR3: TGTGCCAGAGGGGACAGGGGCACAGATACGCAGTATTTT. The complete variable domain, with remaining parts taken from reference TRBV7-9 and TRBJ2-3, reads DTGVSQNPRHKITKRGQNVTFRCDPISEHNRLYWYRQTLGQGPEFLTYFQNEAQLEKSRLLSDRFSAERPKGSFSTLEIQRTEQGDSAMYLCARGDRGTDTQYFGPGTRLTVL.

The table lists this clonotype with many counts. The genes are TRBV5-5 and TRBJ2-7; D call uncertain. The length of the CDR3 is 14 residues. Trimming pared 0 bases from V and 4 bases from J, leaving 11 bases between. Per the germline V gene, CDR1 is SGHKS and CDR2 is YYEKEE (reference sequence). The CDR3 loop is CASSLAGQTYEQYF. The CDR3 coding sequence is TGTGCCAGCAGCTTGGCGGGCCAGACTTACGAGCAGTACTTC.